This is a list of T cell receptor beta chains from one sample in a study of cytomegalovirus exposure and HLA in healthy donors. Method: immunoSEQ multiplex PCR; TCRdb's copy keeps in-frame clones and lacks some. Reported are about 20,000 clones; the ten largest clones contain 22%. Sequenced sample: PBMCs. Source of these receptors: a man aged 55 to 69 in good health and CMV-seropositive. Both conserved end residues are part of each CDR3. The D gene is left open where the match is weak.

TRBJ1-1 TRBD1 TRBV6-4 CASTKQGGTGDNTEAFF
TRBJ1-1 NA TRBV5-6 CASTLQGEAFF
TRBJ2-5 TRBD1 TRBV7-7 CASSLGGQGSGETQYF
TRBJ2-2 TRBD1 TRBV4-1 CASSRSGTGGMNTGELFF
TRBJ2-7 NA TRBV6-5 CASSPQGHEQYF
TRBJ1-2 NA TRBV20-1 CSARTPYGYTF
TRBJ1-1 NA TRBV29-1 CSVAFTLNAEAFF
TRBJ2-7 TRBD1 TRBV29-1 CSVDPQGDSAYEQYF
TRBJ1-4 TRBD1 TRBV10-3 CAIGDRGTTNEKLFF
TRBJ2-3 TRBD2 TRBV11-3 CASSPTSGSTDTQYF
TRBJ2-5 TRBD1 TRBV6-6 CASTGQGAETQYF
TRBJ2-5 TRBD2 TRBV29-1 CSVATSGGQETQYF
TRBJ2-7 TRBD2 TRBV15 CATSRDSGSGSYEQYF
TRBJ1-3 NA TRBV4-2 CASSQDGQRASSGNNIYF
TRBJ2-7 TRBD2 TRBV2 CASSQGLAGGSYEQYF
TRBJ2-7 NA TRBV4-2 CASSQGGPAGEQYF
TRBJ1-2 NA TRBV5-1 CASSTTLQGFPYYGYTF
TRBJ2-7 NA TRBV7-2 CASTKGGSSYEQYF
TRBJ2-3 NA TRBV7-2 CASSLNLVNGYF
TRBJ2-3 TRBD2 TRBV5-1 CASSLVGGSRADTQYF
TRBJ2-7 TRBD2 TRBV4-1 CASSQTWGGLIYEQYF
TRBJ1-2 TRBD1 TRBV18 CASSPGQALGYTF
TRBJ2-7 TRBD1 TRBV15 CATSRAWTGAGEQYF
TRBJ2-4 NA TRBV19 CASSTSRVSGKNIQYF
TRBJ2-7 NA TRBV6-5 CASSYSAGRYEQYF
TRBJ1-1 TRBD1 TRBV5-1 CASSLLTGGLDTEAFF
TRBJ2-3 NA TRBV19 CASSNSNTQYF
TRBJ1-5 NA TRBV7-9 CASSLGVNQPQHF
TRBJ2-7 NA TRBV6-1 CASSEGMTLIYEQYF
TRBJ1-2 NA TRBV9 CASSGGRPNYGYTF
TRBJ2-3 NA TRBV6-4 CAGLGGSSTDTQYF
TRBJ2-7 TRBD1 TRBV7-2 CASSFRDRRWAYEQYF
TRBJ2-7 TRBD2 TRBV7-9 CASRMSGTGEQYF
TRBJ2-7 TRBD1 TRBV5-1 CASSSRQGTAYEQYF
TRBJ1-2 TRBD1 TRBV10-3 CAISLRQGLGGGYTF
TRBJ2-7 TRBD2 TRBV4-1 CASSQVTAGAIGDEQYF
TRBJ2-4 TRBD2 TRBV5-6 CASRLAGGTGALFF
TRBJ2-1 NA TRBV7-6 CASSLETGLPRINEQFF
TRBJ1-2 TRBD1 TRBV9 CASSVPTGVDGYTF
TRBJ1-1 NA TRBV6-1 CASSGKPSDTEAFF
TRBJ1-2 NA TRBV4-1 CASSQDRGRNYGYTF
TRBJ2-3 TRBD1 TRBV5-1 CASSVDRGRTDTQYF
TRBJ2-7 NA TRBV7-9 CASSPSRYEQYF
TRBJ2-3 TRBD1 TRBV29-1 CSVTDRGAADTQYF
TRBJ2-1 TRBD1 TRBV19 CASSIGSGGNEQFF
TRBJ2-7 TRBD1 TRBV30 CAWSPTGRSYEQYF
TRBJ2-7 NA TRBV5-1 CASSSGQGPEQYF
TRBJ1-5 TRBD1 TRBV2 CASGDRNSNQPQHF
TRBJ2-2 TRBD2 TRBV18 CASSPGLAKTGVGELFF
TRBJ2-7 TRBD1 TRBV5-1 CASSLAGDRGSYEQYF
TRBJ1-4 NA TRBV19 CASSRPGDGNEKLFF
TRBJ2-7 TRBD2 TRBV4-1 CASSQLDLGSGGYEQYF
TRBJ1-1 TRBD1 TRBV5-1 CASSLGDRVNTEAFF
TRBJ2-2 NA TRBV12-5 CASGQEGPGELFF
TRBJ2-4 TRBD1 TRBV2 CASSSGTGQDIQYF
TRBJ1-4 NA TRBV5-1 CASSLGPGGEKLFF
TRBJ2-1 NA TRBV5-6 CASSFGSDVYNEQFF
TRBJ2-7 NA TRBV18 CASSTTGQAYEQYF
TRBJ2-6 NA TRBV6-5 CASSTQGAGANVLTF